This TCR beta chain was sequenced for a study of cytomegalovirus exposure and HLA in healthy donors. About this clone: Its antigen is as yet unknown.

A multiplex PCR was run with 60 Vbeta primers and 13 Jbeta primers. Clones were sequenced by immunoSEQ multiplex PCR, and TCRdb holds only the in-frame ones, with some missing. The sample shows some 140,000 clones, under 80% of them seen only once. Donors were nominally healthy when sampled, though unrecorded immune exposures were likely. Study outcomes and limitations: A few CMV-associated chains proved CMV antigen-specific in vitro. In a later analysis, TCR association rates varied by HLA locus: DRB1 most, HLA-C fewest. Highly shared variants forming one cluster were likely a sequencing artifact.

V lost 5 bases to trimming and J lost 2 bases, with 16 bases between them. The CDR3 runs 16 residues. CDR1 is LNHDA, CDR2 SQIVND, per germline (reference sequence). The sequenced sample consisted of PBMCs. V and J are TRBV19 and TRBJ1-5; weak D call: TRBD1 (6 bases). This receptor was taken from a woman aged 45 to 65 in good health and CMV-seropositive. The CDR3 sequence is CASSANREYGNQPQHF. The CDR3 nucleotides are TGTGCCAGTAGTGCCAACAGGGAATACGGCAATCAGCCCCAGCATTTT.